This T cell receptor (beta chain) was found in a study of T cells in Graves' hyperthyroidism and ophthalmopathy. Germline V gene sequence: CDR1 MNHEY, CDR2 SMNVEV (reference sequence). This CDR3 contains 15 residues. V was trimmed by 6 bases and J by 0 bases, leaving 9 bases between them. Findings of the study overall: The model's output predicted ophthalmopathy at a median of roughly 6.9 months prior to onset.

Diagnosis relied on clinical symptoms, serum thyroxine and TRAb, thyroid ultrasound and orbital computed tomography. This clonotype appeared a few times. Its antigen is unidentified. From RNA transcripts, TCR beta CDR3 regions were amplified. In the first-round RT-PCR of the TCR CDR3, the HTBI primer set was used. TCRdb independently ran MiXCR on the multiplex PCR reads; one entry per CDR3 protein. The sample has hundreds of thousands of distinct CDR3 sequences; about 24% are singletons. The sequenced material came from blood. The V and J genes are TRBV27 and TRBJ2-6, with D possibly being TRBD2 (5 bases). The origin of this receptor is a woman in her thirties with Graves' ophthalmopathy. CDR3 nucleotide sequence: TGTGCCAGCAGGCGAGGGATCTCTGGGGCCAACGTCCTGACTTTC. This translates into CASRRGISGANVLTF.